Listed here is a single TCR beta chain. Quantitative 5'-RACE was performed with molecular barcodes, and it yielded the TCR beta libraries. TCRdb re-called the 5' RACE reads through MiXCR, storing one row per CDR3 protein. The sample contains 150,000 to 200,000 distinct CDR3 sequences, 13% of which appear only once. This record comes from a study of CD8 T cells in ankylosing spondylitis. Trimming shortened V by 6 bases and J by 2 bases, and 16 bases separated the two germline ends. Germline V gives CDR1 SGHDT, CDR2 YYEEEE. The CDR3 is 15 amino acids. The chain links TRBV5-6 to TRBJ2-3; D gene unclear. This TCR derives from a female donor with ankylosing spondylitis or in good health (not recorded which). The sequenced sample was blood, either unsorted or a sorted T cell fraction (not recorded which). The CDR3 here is CASTPRGPLTDTQYF. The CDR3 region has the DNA TGTGCCAGCACCCCGCGCGGCCCGCTCACAGATACGCAGTATTTT. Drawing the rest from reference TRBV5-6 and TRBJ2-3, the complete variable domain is DAGVTQSPTHLIKTRGQQVTLRCSPKSGHDTVSWYQQALGQGPQFIFQYYEEEERQRGNFPDRFSGHQFPNYSSELNVNALLLGDSALYLCASTPRGPLTDTQYFGPGTRLTVL.